Shown below are 16 T cell receptor beta chains from a single sample sequenced in a study of T-cell reconstitution after alpha-beta-depleted transplantation in children. Unique molecular identifiers featured in how the TCRbeta library was prepared. TCRdb independently ran MiXCR on the PCR reads; one entry per CDR3 protein. The sample shows 450,000 to 600,000 distinct CDR3 sequences, roughly a tenth of them seen only once. Sequenced material: PBMCs, taken before TCRalphabeta/CD19-depleted stem cell transplant. The receptor source for this set is a child aged 2 to 15 with inherited bone marrow failure, due to receive a stem cell transplant.

This chain connects TRBV7-9 to TRBJ1-2; 9 nucleotides line up with TRBD1. V dropped 5 bases and J dropped 4; count of bases not matched to a gene: 11. Germline assignment: CDR1 SEHNR and CDR2 FQNEAQ (reference sequence). CDR3 length equals 16 residues. Here the CDR3 DNA reads TGTGCCAGCAGCCCGACCCCGGGACAGGGATTCTATGGCTACACCTTC. Amino acid sequence: CASSPTPGQGFYGYTF.

The chain links TRBV19 to TRBJ2-1; 8 nucleotides line up with TRBD2. After removal of 7 bases from V and 6 bases from J, the junction contained 11 bases not matched to a gene. The CDR3 length is 15 residues. The V gene's germline CDR1 is LNHDA and CDR2 SQIVND (reference sequence). The CDR3: CASKDGTRGANEQFF. The CDR3 DNA is TGTGCCAGTAAAGACGGGACTAGGGGGGCCAATGAGCAGTTCTTC.

This clonotype was recorded at least ten times. The chain employs TRBV29-1 and TRBJ2-3; a weak D match, TRBD2 (6 bases). Trimming took 4 bases from V and 1 from J, leaving 15 bases between them. This CDR3 has 15 amino acids. Germline-derived CDR1 and CDR2 are SQVTM and ANQGSEA. The CDR3 loop is CSVGLRDHRTDTQYF. DNA of the CDR3: TGCAGCGTTGGGTTGCGGGACCATCGCACAGATACGCAGTATTTT.

This sequence joins TRBV18 and TRBJ2-7; a possible D gene is TRBD2 (5 bases). The germline V gene encodes CDR1 KGHSH and CDR2 LQKENI. The CDR3 consists of 13 residues. Trimming removed 6 bases at V and 3 bases at J, with 12 bases between. Here the CDR3 reads CASSNGLHYEQYF. In DNA, the CDR3 is TGTGCCAGCTCGAACGGACTGCACTACGAGCAGTACTTC.

The chain is built from TRBV30 and TRBJ1-6; a possible D gene is TRBD1 (5 bases). The CDR3 loop spans 14 amino acids. CDR1 and CDR2 from the germline V gene are GTSNPN and SVGIG (reference sequence). V lost 0 bases to trimming and J lost 9 bases, with 12 bases between them. CDR3: CAWSVLGGVSPLHF. CDR3 bases: TGTGCCTGGAGTGTACTTGGAGGGGTTTCACCCCTCCACTTT.

This clonotype was counted at least ten times. V and J are TRBV18 and TRBJ2-3, with no clear D. The CDR3 has 10 amino acids. With 5 bases removed from V and 6 bases from J, the gap between germline ends came to 3 bases. Germline V gives CDR1 KGHSH, CDR2 LQKENI. As DNA, the CDR3 is TGTGCCAGCTCAGAGGATACGCAGTATTTT. It encodes CASSEDTQYF. Complete variable domain (other parts from reference TRBV18 and TRBJ2-3): NAGVMQNPRHLVRRRGQEARLRCSPMKGHSHVYWYRQLPEEGLKFMVYLQKENIIDESGMPKERFSAEFPKEGPSILRIQQVVRGDSAAYFCASSEDTQYFGPGTRLTVL.

This clonotype was seen a handful of times. This rearrangement joins TRBV6-2 or TRBV6-3 to TRBJ2-1; a weak D match, TRBD1 (7 bases). CDR1 and CDR2 (germline): MNHEY, SVGEGT. CDR3 length: 19 amino acids. V was pared by 7 bases and J by 0 bases, with 25 bases between. The CDR3 bases are TGTGCCAGCAAGTTGGAACAGGGGAGGTCCGGGAGCTCCTACAATGAGCAGTTCTTC. As protein: CASKLEQGRSGSSYNEQFF.

A few counts support this clonotype. The chain employs TRBV5-1 and TRBJ2-1, with D maybe TRBD1 (6 bases). The CDR3 totals 15 residues. Trimming left V 3 bases short and J 3 bases short, with 13 bases between. Germline V gene lookup returns CDR1 SGHRS and CDR2 YFSETQ. The CDR3 DNA reads as TGCGCCAGCAGCTCGACGAACAGGGTCTACAATGAGCAGTTCTTC. This translates into CASSSTNRVYNEQFF.

This clonotype was detected ten times or more. V is TRBV28 and J is TRBJ2-2; the match to TRBD2 covers 11 bases. Germline CDR1 is MDHEN and CDR2 is SYDVKM. The V gene end was trimmed by 2 bases and the J gene end by 1 base; junction bases not matched to a gene: 3. The CDR3 spans 17 residues. The CDR3 DNA is TGTGCCAGCAGTTTAACTAGCGGGAGAGTGAACACCGGGGAGCTGTTTTTT. This translates into CASSLTSGRVNTGELFF. Looking up the rest from reference TRBV28 and TRBJ2-2 gives the full variable domain: DVKVTQSSRYLVKRTGEKVFLECVQDMDHENMFWYRQDPGLGLRLIYFSYDVKMKEKGDIPEGYSVSREKKERFSLILESASTNQTSMYLCASSLTSGRVNTGELFFGEGSRLTVL.

The V and J genes are TRBV7-8 and TRBJ2-5; TRBD2 matches 11 bases. Germline trimming cut 5 bases from V and 5 bases from J; bases unmatched to any gene: 7. The CDR3 is 15 amino acids. The germline V gene has CDR1 SGHVS and CDR2 FQNEAQ. The CDR3 loop reads CASSPLAGGAETQYF. Written as DNA, the CDR3 is TGTGCCAGCAGCCCGCTAGCGGGAGGAGCGGAGACCCAGTACTTC.

This clonotype was seen at least ten times. The chain joins TRBV12-3 or TRBV12-4 to TRBJ2-7, with 7 bases identical to TRBD1. This CDR3 is built from 14 residues. V dropped 5 bases and J dropped 0; count of bases not matched to a gene: 4. The CDR3 reads CASSQTGLSYEQYF. CDR3 DNA: TGTGCCAGCAGTCAGACAGGGCTCTCCTACGAGCAGTACTTC.

This clonotype was found many times. The gene calls are TRBV20-1 and TRBJ2-2; D is uncertain. Germline CDR1 and CDR2: DFQATT and SNEGSKA (reference sequence). The V and J ends lost 4 bases and 8 bases respectively, with 20 bases between them. CDR3 size: 15 residues. The CDR3 DNA reads TGCAGTGCTAACCCCTACCGATTCTTAAGTGGGGAGCTGTTTTTT. Translation: CSANPYRFLSGELFF.

The sample holds many counts of this clonotype. The J gene is TRBJ2-1, the V gene TRBV18, with TRBD2 identical over 8 bases. Germline V gene sequence: CDR1 KGHSH, CDR2 LQKENI. The CDR3 sequence is 16 residues long. With V trimmed by 3 bases and J by 4 bases, 8 bases remained unmatched. This CDR3 reads CASSPTLLADYNEQFF. In DNA, the CDR3 is TGTGCCAGCTCACCCACTCTACTAGCGGATTACAATGAGCAGTTCTTC.

Only a few counts were recorded for this clonotype. The chain carries TRBV19 and TRBJ1-5; no definite D call. V was cut by 2 bases and J by 4 bases, with 12 bases left in between. The CDR3 is 15 residues long. CDR1 LNHDA and CDR2 SQIVND come from the germline V gene (reference sequence). In nucleotides, the CDR3 is TGTGCCAGTAGTATAAGGGCCCCTCGTAATCAGCCCCAGCATTTT. Encoded protein: CASSIRAPRNQPQHF.

This clonotype was counted at least ten times. The chain couples TRBV4-3 to TRBJ2-3; 8 nucleotides agree with TRBD2. The trim removed 0 bases at V and 4 bases at J, leaving 6 bases unmatched. This CDR3 has 16 residues. The germline gives CDR1 LGHNA, CDR2 YSLEER. CDR3 protein: CASSQDRTSPPDTQYF. DNA for the CDR3: TGCGCCAGCAGCCAAGACCGGACTAGCCCCCCAGATACGCAGTATTTT.

Concerning this clonotype itself: A much larger clone sits a single nucleotide away, making a read error possible. The chain couples TRBV29-1 to TRBJ2-5, with a tentative D call TRBD1 (5 bases). The V gene lost 4 bases and the J gene lost 1 base, with 16 bases spanning the gap. CDR3 length equals 15 residues. Germline values: CDR1 SQVTM, CDR2 ANQGSEA. The CDR3 loop is CSVAGALSSQETQYF. In nucleotides, the CDR3 is TGCAGCGTTGCTGGGGCTCTGAGCTCCCAAGAGACCCAGTACTTC.